Sequencing of this TCR beta chain was carried out in a study of T-cell reconstitution after alpha-beta-depleted transplantation in children. The J segment lost 0 bases and the V segment lost 4 bases, leaving 5 bases of the junction unmatched. Germline CDR1 is LGHNA and CDR2 is YNFKEQ. CDR3 length: 15 residues. Preparation of the TCRbeta library was carried out with unique molecular identifiers. Each CDR3 protein gets one entry after TCRdb re-called the PCR reads with MiXCR. Found here are some 550,000 distinct CDR3 sequences, about 17% of them singletons; the top ten hold approximately 3%. This clonotype was counted between two and nine times.

The J gene is TRBJ2-7, the V gene TRBV4-2; 8 bases are shared with TRBD2. The receptor was derived from a human donor who donated a stem cell graft to a child with acute lymphoblastic leukemia. Sequenced here: PBMCs from the stem cell graft donor, sampled from the stem cell graft. The CDR3 loop is CASSRIAGSSYEQYF. CDR3 DNA sequence: TGTGCCAGCAGCCGAATAGCGGGGAGCTCCTACGAGCAGTACTTC.